This TCR beta chain was recovered during a study of PD-1 blockade in classical Hodgkin lymphoma. On this clone itself: Its target is unknown.

The time point here: cycle 4 day 1 (C4D1), after more than five weeks of nivolumab. Autologous stem cell transplantation was followed by relapse in every patient, and brentuximab vedotin exposure varied. The germline V gene encodes CDR1 KGHSH and CDR2 LQKENI. V lost 5 bases and J lost 5, with 21 bases in between. The CDR3 has 16 amino acids. Produced via immunoSEQ multiplex PCR; TCRdb's table is partial and in-frame only. The data show some 90,000 clones, with nearly 85% seen just once and over 15% held by the top ten. Study outcomes and limitations: Relapsed/refractory patients reportedly had lower baseline diversity than newly diagnosed patients.

The receptor was derived from a human donor with classical Hodgkin lymphoma. This specimen was peripheral blood mononuclear cells (PBMCs), taken before the fourth cycle of nivolumab. V and J are TRBV18 and TRBJ2-5, with D tentatively TRBD1 (6 bases). The CDR3 loop is CASSTTPAGAGETQYF. The DNA for the CDR3 is TGTGCCAGCTCAACAACTCCCGCAGGGGCTGGGGAGACCCAGTACTTC.